This TCR beta chain was retrieved from a study of blood T cell repertoires in COVID-19. Study in general: The United States, Italy and Spain were the sources of the acute and convalescent COVID-19 samples. PBMCs, B-cell-depleted T cells, or T cells provided the cDNA or gDNA that made up the material.

The CDR3 is 15 residues long. The germline gives CDR1 MNHEY, CDR2 SVGAGI. V was trimmed by 0 bases and J by 6 bases, leaving 13 bases between them. A few counts support this clone. Original analysis: Reference gene primer amplification in the assay estimated nucleated cell counts. Repertoires were generated with immunoSEQ multiplex PCR, while TCRdb's copy carries only in-frame clones and drops some. For V, J and clone size, that table is used; D and trimming come from the DNA. The sample has about 80,000 clones, roughly four fifths seen once. Sequencing input: peripheral blood. This TCR was recovered from a man in his 70s with active or convalescent COVID-19. The V call is TRBV6-5, the J call TRBJ2-3; D not certain. CDR3 amino acids: CASSYSILASDTQYF. CDR3 in DNA: TGTGCCAGCAGTTACTCGATTTTAGCTTCTGATACGCAGTATTTT.